This TCR beta chain was sequenced for a study of metastatic and nonmetastatic thyroid tumors (dated by TCRdb to the early 2020s). Regarding the complete study: The researchers compared repertoires between peripheral blood samples and tumor or nodule tissue samples from patients with malignant or benign thyroid disease. What the study reported, not specific to this receptor: In both blood and tumor samples, malignant tumors were reported to have significantly higher TCR beta diversity than benign nodules.

As concerns this clone: The antigen it binds to is not known. No per-base quality is available; no much larger clone lies one base away.

For this chain, trimming is 4 bases at the V end and 2 bases at the J end, and the number of junction bases without a gene match is 5. The CDR3 goes from the cysteine to the phenylalanine over 14 residues. Only the CDR3 part of the read is kept: 42 bases, read in frame from the first base. The germline V gene supplies CDR1 MNHEY and CDR2 SVGAGI. To prepare the library, PCR was applied. The sequencer listed for this sample is Illumina HiSeq 4000. High-throughput sequencing was used to profile the TCR beta-chain CDR3 region of every patient. The source study handled its data this way. Drawing on CDR3 differences between clinicopathological groups, the researchers built a classifier meant to tell apart patients with distant-metastatic papillary thyroid cancer. Repertoire diversity was assessed with the Shannon index, and tumor-blood repertoire similarity with the Morisita-Horn index. Using fastp at Q25 and MiXCR, TCRdb reprocessed the public reads and kept productive beta chains. The V and J calls follow TCRdb's processing rather than the paper's. The sample contains fewer than 25,000 clones, 15% to 20% of them found a single time. The top ten constitute 25% to 30% of the sample.

None of the patients had been given any treatment before thyroid surgery. Using T-cell receptor beta sequencing, the researchers looked back retrospectively at clinical samples from patients, gathered between about 2012 and 2018. What was sequenced was blood. Recombination connected TRBV6-5 to TRBJ2-7; 7 bases in the middle match TRBD2. This TCR came from a female donor with papillary thyroid cancer or a benign thyroid nodule (not recorded which). Some clones in this sample may be carry-over from other donors' samples. The CDR3 is CASSSPGLPYEQYF. In nucleotide form, the sequence is TGTGCCAGCAGTTCTCCGGGACTACCCTACGAGCAGTACTTC.